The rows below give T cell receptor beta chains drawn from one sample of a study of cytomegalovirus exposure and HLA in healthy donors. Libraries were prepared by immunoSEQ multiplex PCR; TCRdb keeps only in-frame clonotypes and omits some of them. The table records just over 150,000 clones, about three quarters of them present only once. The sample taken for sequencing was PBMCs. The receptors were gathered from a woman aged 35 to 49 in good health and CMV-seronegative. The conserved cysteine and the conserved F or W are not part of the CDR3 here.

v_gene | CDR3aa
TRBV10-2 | ASRGGSDTEAF
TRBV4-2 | ASSQRGITNEQF
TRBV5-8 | ASSPIAGVSSYEQY
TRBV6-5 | ASSYFVGGSTGELF
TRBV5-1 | ASSRTGGMYEQF
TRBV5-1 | ASSSQGGVNTEAF
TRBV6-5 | ASSYSRVNTEAF
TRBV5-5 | ASSPPGLSTEAF
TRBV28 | ASKSTGVSYEQY
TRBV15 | ATSRDLTTTGEQF
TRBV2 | ASSKETGSSGNTIY